These T cell receptor beta chains were read from a single sample in a study of blood T cell repertoires in COVID-19. Data came from immunoSEQ multiplex PCR; TCRdb stores just in-frame clones and leaves some out. This table has some 30,000 clones, around 85% appearing once. Sequenced input: peripheral blood. Every receptor here comes from a man between 60 and 75 years old with active COVID-19. Both conserved end residues are part of each CDR3. The D gene is left open where the match is weak. Clone size, where shown, is once, few, many, or a class for clones that have expanded.

V	J	size	D	length	DNA	CDR3
TRBV7-8	TRBJ1-2	.	.	14	TGTGCCAGCAGCTTCACAGATACTAACTATGGCTACACCTTC	CASSFTDTNYGYTF
TRBV3-1/TRBV3-2	TRBJ2-3	.	TRBD2	14	TGTGCCAGCAGCCAAGGGGGAGGGACCCAAACGCAGTATTTT	CASSQGGGTQTQYF
TRBV28	TRBJ1-4	.	.	15	TGTGCCAGCAGTCCGACAGGAGTAACTAATGAAAAACTGTTTTTT	CASSPTGVTNEKLFF
TRBV6-5	TRBJ1-2	.	.	13	TGTGCCAGCAGTTACGACTACTTTTATGGCTACACCTTC	CASSYDYFYGYTF
TRBV5-1	TRBJ1-4	.	TRBD1	15	TGCGCCAGCAGCTTGGAAGGGGGCCCGGTGGAAAAACTGTTTTTT	CASSLEGGPVEKLFF
TRBV5-6	TRBJ1-5	.	TRBD1	15	TGTGCCAGCAGCTTTCGTAGGACAGGAAATCAGCCCCAGCATTTT	CASSFRRTGNQPQHF
TRBV28	TRBJ2-4	.	TRBD2	20	TGTGCCAGCAGTTTTTTACTAGCGGGAGAGCGGGGGCTAGCCAAAAACATTCAGTACTTC	CASSFLLAGERGLAKNIQYF
TRBV10-2	TRBJ2-1	once	TRBD2	12	TGCGCCAGCAGTGAGTCAACTAGCGGTGGGTTCTTC	CASSESTSGGFF
TRBV7-9	TRBJ2-2	.	.	14	TGTGCCAGCAGCCCGGGAACAAACACCGGGGAGCTGTTTTTT	CASSPGTNTGELFF
TRBV7-9	TRBJ1-3	.	.	12	TGTGCCAGCAGCTCCGCGGGAAACACCATATATTTT	CASSSAGNTIYF
TRBV7-8	TRBJ2-3	.	.	11	TGTGCCAGCAGCTCCTCGTCGGCGCAGTATTTT	CASSSSSAQYF
TRBV12-5	TRBJ2-1	.	.	13	TGTGCTAGTGGTTTGGGGGAGTGGAATGAGCAGTTCTTC	CASGLGEWNEQFF
TRBV4-2	TRBJ2-3	.	TRBD1	17	TGTGCCAGCAGCCAAGCAGGGACAGGTGGCCGCACAGATACGCAGTATTTT	CASSQAGTGGRTDTQYF
TRBV9	TRBJ2-5	.	TRBD2	18	TGTGCCAGCAGCGTAGAGGGCCAGGTGGGGGGTAGCGGGGAGACCCAGTACTTC	CASSVEGQVGGSGETQYF
TRBV11-2	TRBJ2-5	few	.	17	TGTGCCAGCAGCTTAGCTGAGCGGTCTTATCCTCAAGAGACCCAGTACTTC	CASSLAERSYPQETQYF
TRBV27	TRBJ2-3	few	TRBD2	17	TGTGCCAGCAGTTTATCGGCTAGCGGGGGATCCGTTGATACGCAGTATTTT	CASSLSASGGSVDTQYF
TRBV20-1	TRBJ2-3	.	TRBD2	14	TGCAGTGCTAGTGGCGGGAGCAAGGCAGATACGCAGTATTTT	CSASGGSKADTQYF
TRBV7-3	TRBJ2-1	.	TRBD2	13	TGTGCCAGCACCCCTAGCGGGAGGGATGAGCAGTTCTTC	CASTPSGRDEQFF
TRBV5-1	TRBJ2-7	.	TRBD1	15	TGCGCCAGCAGCCTAGGGACAGGGGGCACCTACGAGCAGTACTTC	CASSLGTGGTYEQYF
TRBV7-9	TRBJ2-7	once	.	15	TGTGCCAGCGGGCCGACGGATTCCTCGGCTATCGAGCAGTACTTC	CASGPTDSSAIEQYF
TRBV19	TRBJ2-1	once	TRBD2	15	TGTGCCAGTAGTATGATCCTAGCGGAATACAATGAGCAGTTCTTC	CASSMILAEYNEQFF
TRBV4-2	TRBJ2-1	.	TRBD1	18	TGTGCCAGCAGCCAAGATGCCGGGACAGGGTACTCCTACAATGAGCAGTTCTTC	CASSQDAGTGYSYNEQFF
TRBV6-5	TRBJ2-7	.	TRBD1	15	TGTGCCAGCAGGCCCCCGGGACAGGGGGCGAACGAGCAGTACTTC	CASRPPGQGANEQYF
TRBV3-1/TRBV3-2	TRBJ2-1	.	TRBD2	15	TGTGCCAGCAGCCAAGTTAACCTAGCGGGAAATGAGCAGTTCTTC	CASSQVNLAGNEQFF
TRBV27	TRBJ2-1	.	TRBD2	18	TGTGCCAGCAGCTCCGGCCTTCGGACTAGCGGAGGGGGAGGGGAGCAGTTCTTC	CASSSGLRTSGGGGEQFF
TRBV7-9	TRBJ2-1	few	.	13	TGTGCCAGCAGCTCTTCAAGCGGGCACGAGCAGTTCTTC	CASSSSSGHEQFF